This T cell receptor beta chain was sequenced during a study of cytomegalovirus exposure and HLA in healthy donors (dated by TCRdb to 2017 to 2019). Study-wide context: An earlier analysis of roughly 630 of the donors reported 250 to 350 Gb of sequence data and 117 million unique TCR beta sequences from 150 million to 200 million T cells. Roughly 300 gigabases of sequencing data and approximately 80 million unique TCR sequences were included in an early release covering 500 to 750 HLA-typed donors. Among the roughly 400 genotyped donors, 75% to 90% belonged to the genetic ancestry cluster associated with self-reported Caucasian donors. The aim of the study was to test whether cataloging public T cell receptors could identify signatures of past pathogen exposure. The study used immunosequencing to profile the T cell repertoires of around 600 subjects and linked those repertoires to cytomegalovirus serostatus. Besides the first cohort of around 700 subjects, a separate validation cohort made up of 120 different subjects was used. The study combined high-throughput TCR immunosequencing, statistical association of individual TCRs with disease status, and machine learning to predict cytomegalovirus infection status. In a later analysis, previously published TCR beta repertoires from 550 to 700 donors were re-analyzed and high-resolution HLA genotyping was added so that TCR occurrence patterns could be studied. The later analysis used no new phenotypic data to find candidate immune exposures, relying instead on TCR beta sequences and their occurrence across donors. In an earlier analysis of over 550 of the donors, high-throughput TCR beta sequencing was used to judge whether each TCR beta V gene segment behaved as functional or pseudogenic. Donor age, sex, ethnicity and CMV serostatus were compiled alongside the repertoire data. Genome-wide SNP genotypes for about 65% of the 666 donors were used in a later genetic analysis, which treated that subset as a discovery cohort. Every discovery cohort repertoire had been produced on one sequencing platform. Class I and class II HLA loci were covered by the typing at four-digit resolution. Typing coverage differed by locus: A, B, C, DRB1 and DQB1 were typed in about 629-640 donors, DQA1 in approximately 520, DPA1 in 600 to 610, and DPB1 in just under 490. Four to six DR-DQ haplotypes were handled as single units for association and clustering, since linkage in the cohort was strong. Among roughly 370 genotyped donors of the cohort, an average of about 240,000 unique TCR beta nucleotide sequences were sequenced per donor, about a sixth of them non-productive.

The cohort was made up of under 800 healthy bone marrow donors. At the time of sampling, every cohort member was nominally healthy, though immune exposures that went unrecorded were likely present. The donor tested CMV seropositive, placing the donor among the 289 seropositive members of the cohort. Each donor provided a peripheral blood sample, and peripheral blood mononuclear cells were used for TCR beta sequencing. The Qiagen DNeasy Blood Extraction Kit was used to extract genomic DNA from the blood cell samples. Points on this clone: It lacks a known antigen. Qualities for individual bases were not recorded, and no much larger clone is one base off.

Broader findings and caveats from the paper: Linkage disequilibrium might explain the correlated functional status among segregating V segments, but an unknown experimental factor could not be ruled out. In a later analysis, TCR association rates were found to vary across HLA loci, with the most associated TCRs seen for DRB1 alleles and the fewest for HLA-C alleles. Some IMGT-functional V segments, including TRBV6-2 and TRBV6-3, could not be distinguished by the 87-base-pair reads and were therefore excluded. Assigning TCR associations to individual alleles was difficult when HLA alleles, especially DR and DQ, strongly co-occurred. The presence/absence analyses assumed that sequencing depth was roughly uniform across donors, and that assumption may not be true. In a later analysis, several top co-occurrence clusters were reported to appear linked to parvovirus B19, influenza, CMV and Epstein-Barr virus. According to a later analysis, most CMV-associated TCR beta chains appeared to be HLA-restricted, and the HLA associations seemed to be driven largely by CMV exposure. Cytomegalovirus status was reported to be diagnosed by the classifier with high specificity and sensitivity in both the original and validation cohorts. The authors suggested that the approach could potentially be generalized to other disease states and immunological phenotypes. Compared with equally common non-associated chains, HLA-associated TCR beta chains in a later analysis were more clonally expanded and had lower generation probabilities. A later analysis associated about 17,000 TCR beta sequences with specific HLA alleles at a false discovery rate of 0.05. The sequencing pipeline was judged likely to have produced a cluster of highly shared sequence variants as a technical artifact. A few of the identified cytomegalovirus-associated TCR beta chains were confirmed in vitro to be specific for cytomegalovirus antigens. In an earlier analysis of fewer than 750 of the donors, most TCR beta V segments were observed in productive rearrangements about 87% or about 30% of the time, broadly matching IMGT annotations. A later genetic analysis reported fewer N-insertions in productive TCRs among donors in an Asian-associated ancestry cluster than the approximately 700-donor mean. In this cohort, only TCR beta chains were sequenced, and detectable features were limited by the absence of alpha or paired-chain data. A later genetic analysis associated a missense DCLRE1C variant with V-gene and J-gene trimming of TCR beta chains, and an independent cohort replicated the association. While some public TCRs were present in many individuals, most TCR sequences turned up only very rarely across donors. A further reported finding was that TCR beta sequences accurately predicted the HLA-A and HLA-B alleles for most subjects in the first cohort. Because counts were too low, about 15 rarely observed V segments, including chromosome 9 orphons, were left out of the earlier analysis of 587 of the donors. Because some donors lacked HLA typing at each locus, the association tests relied only on the typed subset. For the cohort, immune exposure information was limited to CMV serostatus. A total of 150 or so TCR beta chains were listed by the study as associated with cytomegalovirus.

Receptor libraries were prepared by the immunoSEQ multiplex PCR assay. For the multiplex PCR, a mixture combining 60 forward primers for TCR Vbeta segments and 13 reverse primers for TCR Jbeta segments was used. The CDR3 region of rearranged TCR beta genes was amplified from genomic DNA with a multiplex PCR assay. Amplified TCR beta libraries were sequenced as 87-base-pair reads on the Illumina HiSeq System. Concerning the study's data processing: A later analysis counted about 80 million unique TCR beta chains across the 550 to 800 repertoires, and 9 million to 14 million of these chains were shared by at least two donors. To remove PCR and sequencing errors, raw reads were error-corrected and collapsed into unique sequences using a nearest-neighbor algorithm that merged closely related sequences. Alignment of CDR3 sequences to IMGT reference sequences was used to assign V, D and J gene segments. For a sequence to be retained, a match of at least six nucleotides to both a V gene segment and a J gene segment was required. Rearrangements were called productive when the CDR3 lacked stop codons and stayed in frame with V and J; all others were non-productive. CDR3 was defined according to IMGT convention as the region running from the second conserved V-encoded cysteine to the conserved J-encoded phenylalanine. Sequences without an unambiguous match to a single V gene segment were excluded from the earlier analysis of about 600 of the donors. An earlier analysis of almost 600 of the donors classified V segments as functional when productive rearrangements were above 56.7% and as segregating when the standard deviation between donors was above 5%. A statistical classification framework was developed to diagnose cytomegalovirus status using the catalog of TCR beta chain sequences. In a later analysis, V and J genes were assigned by comparing TCR nucleotide sequences against IMGT/GENE-DB human TR gene sequences. Using the TCRdist pipeline, a later analysis assigned CDR3 sequences along with most-parsimonious VDJ recombination scenarios. In a later analysis, every TCR beta chain was defined by the combination of its CDR3 amino acid sequence and its V-gene family, and reads without a unique V-gene family were dropped. To address suspected cross-contamination and a sequencing artifact, a later analysis removed a few hundred highly shared, low-generation-probability nucleotide sequences. In a later analysis, a clonal expansion index was calculated for each public chain from normalized within-repertoire ranks of inferred template counts. In a later analysis, generation probabilities were computed with a VDJ recombination model fitted to out-of-frame rearrangements, and the resulting probabilities were checked against IGoR. In a later analysis, TCR-TCR, TCR-HLA and TCR-CMV co-occurrence was scored with hypergeometric tests, and a repertoire-size bias correction was applied to TCR pairs. False discovery rates were estimated in a later analysis by permuting HLA or CMV assignments 20 times. In a later analysis, co-occurring TCRs were grouped using DBSCAN, with TCRdist sequence similarity added in when clustering inside HLA-allele-positive subsets. Repertoires with fewer than 30,000 or more than 120,000 public chains were left out of co-occurrence clustering, as were about five repertoires with anomalous nucleotide sharing. The immuneACCESS repertoire file appears here via TCRdb, limited to in-frame rearrangements. These files lack a portion of the clones; in checked studies, under half of the deficit traces to unresolved V genes, and the cause of the others is not known. Clonal size and the V and J genes are those of that table, whereas D and trimming came from the DNA. The sample table lists around 160,000 clones, approximately 80% of them with a count of one. The ten largest clones take up roughly 7.5% of the sample.

Sequences LNHDA (CDR1) and SQIVND (CDR2) are obtained from the germline V gene (reference sequence). A distance of 17 bases separates the germline ends of V and J, which lose 9 bases and 2 bases respectively. From its cysteine to its phenylalanine, the CDR3 spans 14 amino acids. CDR3 DNA is the only sequence kept; it has 42 bases, read in frame from the first base. This TCR was recovered from a male donor in good health and CMV-seropositive. Input material: PBMCs. The rearrangement combines TRBV19 with TRBJ2-7; the D gene is possibly TRBD1, with 6 bases matching. The CDR3: CASSPGTRAYEQYF. The sequence in DNA is TGTGCCAGCAGCCCCGGGACACGAGCCTACGAGCAGTACTTC.